This TCR beta chain stems from a study of somatic mutations in cytotoxic T cells in rheumatoid arthritis. About the study: Some V beta antibody-stained T-cell populations were flow-sorted at nearly 100% purity, including V beta1+ cells sequenced for TCRB. Study-level points and caveats: Among rheumatoid arthritis patients and age-matched healthy controls, CD8+ T-cell clonality was not significantly different. In rheumatoid arthritis patients, the slight underrepresentation of TRBV07 was not adjusted for multiple comparisons.

The V gene lost 5 bases and the J gene lost 6 bases, with 19 bases spanning the gap. The length of the CDR3 is 15 residues. CDR1 and CDR2 (germline): SEHNR, FQNEAQ (reference sequence). After CD4+ and CD8+ cells were isolated by positive magnetic bead selection, their purity was checked by flow cytometry. Concerning this clone: Its antigen is not identified.

Profiling relied on immunoSEQ multiplex PCR, and the TCRdb table lists in-frame clones only, not all of them. The sample holds under 15,000 clones, approximately 80% seen once. Sequenced material: CD8+ T cells sorted from blood. The receptor was isolated from a man aged 45-65 years in good health. The chain joins TRBV7-9 to TRBJ1-2; possibly TRBD1 for D (5 bases). The CDR3 coding sequence is TGTGCCAGCAGCCCCTATATGGGGGGAATACATGGCTACACCTTC. This translates into CASSPYMGGIHGYTF.